The 9 T cell receptor beta chains below come from one sample, sequenced in a study of T cell repertoires in cytomegalovirus infection. TCRdb redid the calling of the reads with MiXCR, one entry per CDR3 protein. Of 250,000 or so distinct CDR3 sequences detected, 15% to 20% appear once; the ten largest clones hold less than 60%. Sample: CD8+ T cells from PBMCs. The source is a human donor in good health (CMV status not recorded). Some clones in this sample may be carry-over from other donors' samples.

This clonotype showed up just a few times. This chain joins TRBV7-9 and TRBJ1-4; D is unclear. Germline V gene data show CDR1 as SEHNR and CDR2 as FQNEAQ (reference sequence). This CDR3 comprises 12 residues. Trimming removed 1 base from V and 13 bases from J, with 10 bases in between. CDR3: CASSLVAGRLFF. In DNA, the CDR3 is TGTGCCAGCAGCTTAGTGGCAGGACGACTGTTTTTT.

The CDR3 here is CSARDFKGSSGNTIYF. The CDR3 DNA reads TGCAGTGCTAGAGATTTTAAAGGGAGCTCTGGAAACACCATATATTTT. This chain links TRBV20-1 with TRBJ1-3, with D unresolved. The CDR3 length is 16 residues. The germline V and J ends were trimmed by 0 bases and 0 bases, with 12 bases remaining between them. CDR1 is DFQATT and CDR2 is SNEGSKA in the germline V gene (reference sequence).

This clonotype was seen repeatedly, ten times or more. The gene calls are TRBV20-1 and TRBJ2-1, with a tentative D call TRBD2 (5 bases). V was cut by 0 bases and J by 4 bases, with 16 bases left in between. Germline CDR1 reads DFQATT; CDR2 reads SNEGSKA (reference sequence). The CDR3 totals 16 residues. CDR3 sequence reads: CSARDEKNGVYNEQFF. The DNA for the CDR3 is TGCAGTGCTAGAGACGAGAAGAACGGGGTGTACAATGAGCAGTTCTTC.

This chain uses TRBV12-3 or TRBV12-4 with TRBJ1-2, with no clear D. CDR3 length equals 12 residues. V was trimmed by 8 bases and J by 8 bases, leaving 15 bases between them. In DNA, the CDR3 is TGTGCCAGCTCCTTGGGGATAGAGGGCTACACCTTC. This encodes CASSLGIEGYTF.

This clonotype has more than one count but fewer than ten. The V gene is TRBV19, the J gene TRBJ1-5; D gene unclear. V was pared by 6 bases and J by 0 bases, with 18 bases between. Germline V lookup: CDR1 LNHDA, CDR2 SQIVND (reference sequence). The CDR3 has 17 residues. Here the CDR3 reads CASSRTFGDYSNQPQHF. The CDR3 nucleotides read TGTGCCAGTAGCCGAACCTTCGGAGATTATAGCAATCAGCCCCAGCATTTT.

This clonotype turned up a few times. The chain joins TRBV7-9 to TRBJ1-2; 7 nucleotides match TRBD1. CDR1 is SEHNR, CDR2 FQNEAQ, per germline (reference sequence). The CDR3 runs to 13 residues. The V segment lost 5 bases and the J segment 3 bases; nucleotides outside the gene matches: 3. In nucleotides, the CDR3 is TGTGCCAGCAGCCAAACAGGGGACTATGGCTACACCTTC. This gives the protein CASSQTGDYGYTF. The full variable domain, with the rest looked up from reference TRBV7-9 and TRBJ1-2, is DTGVSQNPRHKITKRGQNVTFRCDPISEHNRLYWYRQTLGQGPEFLTYFQNEAQLEKSRLLSDRFSAERPKGSFSTLEIQRTEQGDSAMYLCASSQTGDYGYTFGSGTRLTVV.

This clonotype was found many times. This rearrangement joins TRBV7-2 to TRBJ1-2; tentative D call: TRBD1 (6 bases). The V end lost 5 bases, the J end lost 0 bases, and 10 bases lay between the germline ends. This CDR3 has 14 residues. The V gene's germline CDR1 is SGHTA and CDR2 FQGNSA. The CDR3 DNA is TGTGCCAGCAGCACGGGGGCAGCTAACTATGGCTACACCTTC. It codes for CASSTGAANYGYTF.

The chain joins TRBV7-4 to TRBJ1-3; D is unresolved. The CDR3 contains 14 residues. Germline-derived CDR1 and CDR2 are SGHVT and SQSDAQ. The germline V and J ends were trimmed by 3 bases and 4 bases, with 10 bases remaining between them. The CDR3 loop reads CASSFPYLGNTIYF. The CDR3 coding sequence is TGTGCCAGCAGCTTCCCCTACTTGGGAAACACCATATATTTT. Combining the CDR3 with reference TRBV7-4 and TRBJ1-3 gives the whole variable domain GAGVSQSPRYKVAKRGRDVALRCDSISGHVTLYWYRQTLGQGSEVLTYSQSDAQRDKSGRPSGRFSAERPERSVSTLKIQRTEQGDSAVYLCASSFPYLGNTIYFGEGSWLTVV.

The chain is built from TRBV4-1 and TRBJ1-1; D perhaps matches TRBD1 (5 bases). Trimming shortened V by 1 base and J by 8 bases, and 14 bases separated the two germline ends. Germline V gene data show CDR1 as MGHRA and CDR2 as YSYEKL. CDR3 length equals 14 residues. The chain's CDR3 is CASSQGEGVIEAFF. CDR3 DNA sequence: TGCGCCAGCAGCCAAGGGGAAGGGGTCATCGAAGCTTTCTTT.